This T cell receptor beta chain is from a study of graft-versus-host responses after intestinal transplantation. The count of this clone is one. No antigen is known for it. The germline gives CDR1 SGDLS, CDR2 YYNGEE. This CDR3 has 14 amino acids. The V end lost 10 bases, the J end lost 7 bases, and 21 bases lay between the germline ends. Study-wide results and caveats: Recipient marrow held GvH clones, some first seen in ileum or blood. Circulating GvH clone levels at their peak were associated with HvG declines (early post-transplant).

Sequenced by immunoSEQ multiplex PCR; TCRdb stores in-frame clones only, minus some. The sample has 90,000 to 100,000 clones, over 75% seen once. This specimen consisted of unstimulated CD8+ T cells sorted from spleen or lymph node cells, obtained before intestinal transplant. This chain uses TRBV9 with TRBJ2-1; weak D call: TRBD2 (5 bases). The clonotype originates from a human donor who received an intestinal transplant. CDR3 bases: TGTGCCGGGAGTAGGCCCCCGATTCCTAATGAGCAGTTCTTC. Its protein is CAGSRPPIPNEQFF. Combining the CDR3 with reference TRBV9 and TRBJ2-1 gives the whole variable domain DSGVTQTPKHLITATGQRVTLRCSPRSGDLSVYWYQQSLDQGLQFLIQYYNGEERAKGNILERFSAQQFPDLHSELNLSSLELGDSALYFCAGSRPPIPNEQFFGPGTRLTVL.